This T cell receptor beta chain originates from a study of T cell repertoires in cytomegalovirus infection. Study outcomes and limitations: Clonotypes of TCR beta that were HLA-C-restricted and CMV-specific dominated the ex vivo response.

One entry per CDR3 protein, called by TCRdb with MiXCR from the reads. This sample has a few hundred thousand distinct CDR3 sequences, with 35% to 50% found just once. Trimming took 1 base from V and 4 from J; bases not matched to a gene: 7. Germline CDR1 and CDR2: SGHTA and FQGNSA. CDR3 length equals 15 residues. This clonotype has a count of ten or more. Antigen unknown. The J gene is TRBJ2-7, the V gene TRBV7-2; 7 bases line up with TRBD2. The TCR sequence derives from a human donor in good health (CMV status not recorded). Some clones in this sample may be carry-over from other donors' samples. Sample: cultured PBMCs, taken from culture after CMV antigen stimulation. CDR3 sequence reads: CASSLVPDGGYEQYF. The CDR3 region has the DNA TGTGCCAGCAGCTTAGTACCAGACGGGGGGTACGAGCAGTACTTC.